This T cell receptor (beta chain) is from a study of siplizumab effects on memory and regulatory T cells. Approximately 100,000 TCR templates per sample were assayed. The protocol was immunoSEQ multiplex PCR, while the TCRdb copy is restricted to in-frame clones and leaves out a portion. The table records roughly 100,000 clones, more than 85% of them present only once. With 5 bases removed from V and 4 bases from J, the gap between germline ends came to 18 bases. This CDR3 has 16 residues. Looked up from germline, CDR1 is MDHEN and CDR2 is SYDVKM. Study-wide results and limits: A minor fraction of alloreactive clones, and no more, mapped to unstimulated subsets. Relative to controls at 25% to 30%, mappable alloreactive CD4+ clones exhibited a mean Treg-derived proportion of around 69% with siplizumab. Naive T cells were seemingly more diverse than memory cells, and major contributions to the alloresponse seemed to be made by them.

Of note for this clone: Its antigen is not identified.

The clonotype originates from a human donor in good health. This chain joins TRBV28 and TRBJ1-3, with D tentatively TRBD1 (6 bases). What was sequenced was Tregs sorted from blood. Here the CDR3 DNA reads TGTGCCAGCAGTCCTAGTGGGGGACAAGGCGGAAACACCATATATTTT. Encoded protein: CASSPSGGQGGNTIYF.